The next 27 T cell receptor beta chains were all read from a single sample in a study of tumor-infiltrating lymphocytes in localized non-small cell lung cancer. This table comes from immunoSEQ multiplex PCR, and its TCRdb copy is limited to in-frame clones, with some not included. The sample lists fewer than 11,000 clones, roughly 80% occurring once. Material: uninvolved lung tissue not adjacent to the tumor. These receptors were taken from a human donor with non-small cell lung cancer.

The chain carries TRBV27 and TRBJ2-1; 11 bases align to TRBD2. Germline values: CDR1 MNHEY, CDR2 SMNVEV (reference sequence). The CDR3 is 15 residues long. J was trimmed by 8 bases and V by 6 bases; bases with no gene match: 9. The CDR3 sequence: CASSPLLAGVDEQFF. In nucleotides, the CDR3 is TGTGCCAGCAGCCCCCTACTAGCGGGAGTTGATGAGCAGTTCTTC.

The chain joins TRBV6-1 to TRBJ2-7, with TRBD1 as a possible D gene (8 bases). CDR1 is MNHNS and CDR2 is SASEGT in the germline V gene. CDR3 length equals 15 residues. Trimming left V 5 bases short and J 3 bases short, with 17 bases between. CDR3 protein: CASSTTGGGLYEQYF. The CDR3, as DNA: TGTGCCAGCAGTACCACAGGGGGGGGCCTCTACGAGCAGTACTTC.

This rearrangement joins TRBV2 to TRBJ1-5; D gene unclear. V shed 6 bases and J shed 3 bases, with 18 bases lying between them. The CDR3 has 16 residues. CDR1 and CDR2 from the germline V gene are SNHLY and FYNNEI. The CDR3 sequence: CASSGQFDKNNQPQHF. The CDR3 coding sequence is TGTGCCAGCAGCGGCCAATTTGACAAGAACAATCAGCCCCAGCATTTT.

This clone has a single count. The chain links TRBV19 to TRBJ1-1; possible D gene TRBD1, 6 bases. V shed 7 bases and J shed 0 bases, with 12 bases lying between them. Germline V gives CDR1 LNHDA, CDR2 SQIVND (reference sequence). The CDR3 is 14 residues long. CDR3 bases: TGTGCCAGTACCCCGGACAGTTTGAACACTGAAGCTTTCTTT. It encodes CASTPDSLNTEAFF. Full variable domain (missing parts from reference TRBV19 and TRBJ1-1): DGGITQSPKYLFRKEGQNVTLSCEQNLNHDAMYWYRQDPGQGLRLIYYSQIVNDFQKGDIAEGYSVSREKKESFPLTVTSAQKNPTAFYLCASTPDSLNTEAFFGQGTRLTVV.

This CDR3 is CASSYDRGGVKAFF. The CDR3 DNA reads as TGTGCCAGCAGTTACGACAGGGGAGGAGTAAAAGCTTTCTTT. The chain uses TRBV6-5 and TRBJ1-1, with 8 bases that match TRBD1. The CDR3 length is 14 residues. From germline, CDR1 is MNHEY and CDR2 SVGAGI. Trimming took 2 bases from V and 9 from J; bases not matched to a gene: 8.

This chain joins TRBV2 and TRBJ1-5, with D perhaps matching TRBD1 (6 bases). The germline CDR1 and CDR2 sequences are SNHLY and FYNNEI. V was clipped by 3 bases and J by 7 bases, with 16 bases between them. This CDR3 is built from 15 residues. The CDR3 DNA follows: TGTGCCAGCAGTGAGGGAACAGGGCTAAGACAGCCCCAGCATTTT. Its translation: CASSEGTGLRQPQHF.

V usage is TRBV19 and J usage is TRBJ1-4; TRBD1 is a possible D gene (5 bases). Germline CDR1 reads LNHDA; CDR2 reads SQIVND (reference sequence). The CDR3 extends over 14 amino acids. Trimming took off 9 bases at V and 5 bases at J, with 16 bases between the two ends. The CDR3 loop reads CASNDRYSNEKLFF. CDR3 DNA: TGTGCCAGCAATGACAGATACTCCAATGAAAAACTGTTTTTT.

Written as DNA, the CDR3 is TGTGCCAGCAGATCCGGGGGGGTGAATTCACCCCTCCACTTT. It is translated as CASRSGGVNSPLHF. This chain joins TRBV6-5 and TRBJ1-6; possibly TRBD1 for D (5 bases). The germline gives CDR1 MNHEY, CDR2 SVGAGI. The CDR3 is 14 amino acids. The V end lost 6 bases, the J end lost 7 bases, and 13 bases lay between the germline ends.

The chain couples TRBV9 to TRBJ2-2; 7 bases match TRBD2. CDR3 size: 16 residues. Germline CDR1 reads SGDLS; CDR2 reads YYNGEE. With V trimmed by 0 bases and J by 3 bases, 5 bases remained unmatched. CDR3 nucleotides: TGTGCCAGCAGCGTAGTTACTAGCGTAGACACCGGGGAGCTGTTTTTT. This translates into CASSVVTSVDTGELFF.

The CDR3 reads CASSYYSGGEQYF. The CDR3 nucleotides are TGTGCCAGCAGTTATTATTCCGGCGGCGAGCAGTACTTC. The gene calls are TRBV6-5 and TRBJ2-7; D gene uncertain. CDR3 length: 13 amino acids. Germline V gene sequence: CDR1 MNHEY, CDR2 SVGAGI. The V and J ends lost 3 bases and 6 bases respectively, with 12 bases between them.

J is TRBJ1-1 and V is TRBV19; 7 positions match TRBD1. CDR3 length: 14 residues. Per germline, CDR1 LNHDA and CDR2 SQIVND (reference sequence). With 2 bases clipped from V and 1 base from J, the junction kept 1 base outside the gene matches. The CDR3 region has the DNA TGTGCCAGTAGTATAACAGGGGAGAACACTGAAGCTTTCTTT. The encoded protein is CASSITGENTEAFF.

This clone came up once. The V call is TRBV5-4, the J call TRBJ2-5, with 11 bases identical to TRBD2. Germline loops: CDR1 SGHNT, CDR2 YYREEE (reference sequence). J was trimmed by 5 bases and V by 1 base; bases with no gene match: 10. The CDR3 spans 17 residues. The CDR3 is CASSLWVAGGLWETQYF. For the CDR3, the DNA is TGTGCCAGCAGCTTGTGGGTAGCGGGGGGGCTATGGGAGACCCAGTACTTC.

CDR3 nucleotides: TGTGCCAGCAGAAACTCAGCCACTGAGTACTTC. The encoded protein is CASRNSATEYF. This sequence joins TRBV6-5 and TRBJ2-7; D remains ambiguous. Germline lookup yields CDR1 MNHEY and CDR2 SVGAGI. This CDR3 has 11 amino acids. V gave up 6 bases and J gave up 11 bases, with 14 bases separating them.

This chain links TRBV9 with TRBJ2-5; D possibly corresponds to TRBD2 (6 bases). V was shortened by 0 bases and J by 7 bases, with 13 bases between the two germline ends. The CDR3 totals 14 residues. Germline V gives CDR1 SGDLS, CDR2 YYNGEE. The CDR3, as DNA: TGTGCCAGCAGCGTAGAGACAGTCGGGGGGACCCAGTACTTC. This sequence encodes CASSVETVGGTQYF.

V is TRBV6-5 and J is TRBJ2-2, with D tentatively TRBD2 (5 bases). Trimming shortened V by 6 bases and J by 6 bases, and 14 bases separated the two germline ends. Looked up from germline, CDR1 is MNHEY and CDR2 is SVGAGI. The CDR3 length is 14 residues. CDR3 residues: CASSELVGAGELFF. The CDR3 nucleotides are TGTGCCAGCAGCGAACTAGTGGGTGCCGGGGAGCTGTTTTTT.

This clone was picked up one time. The rearrangement joins TRBV6-1 to TRBJ2-3, with TRBD2 matching over 8 bases. Germline assignment: CDR1 MNHNS and CDR2 SASEGT. There are 15 residues in the CDR3. V was clipped by 1 base and J by 14 bases; unmatched bases: 14. CDR3 protein: CASSEGHREGISLYF. The CDR3 nucleotides read TGTGCCAGCAGTGAAGGGCACCGGGAGGGCATCAGTCTGTATTTT.

The J gene is TRBJ2-6, the V gene TRBV4-3; unclear D gene. The CDR3 length is 17 residues. Germline CDR1 is LGHNA and CDR2 is YSLEER. Trimming removed 0 bases at V and 4 bases at J, with 13 bases between. CDR3 coding DNA: TGCGCCAGCAGCCAAGACAGAACCTTGGGGGGGGCCAACGTCCTGACTTTC. Translation gives CASSQDRTLGGANVLTF.

The chain joins TRBV10-3 to TRBJ2-2; TRBD2 is a possible D gene (5 bases). Germline lookup yields CDR1 ENHRY and CDR2 SYGVKD. The CDR3 totals 15 residues. Deletions cut 6 bases from V and 4 bases from J, with 15 bases between. CDR3 nucleotide sequence: TGTGCCATCAGGAACGAGAGGGAGATCACCGGGGAGCTGTTTTTT. As protein: CAIRNEREITGELFF.

The chain is built from TRBV6-5 and TRBJ1-5; 7 positions agree with TRBD1. V shed 6 bases, J shed 5 bases, and the junction held 4 bases outside the gene matches. Germline V gives CDR1 MNHEY, CDR2 SVGAGI. The CDR3 consists of 13 residues. CDR3 DNA: TGTGCCAGCAGGACAGGGTGGGATCAGCCCCAGCATTTT. This gives the protein CASRTGWDQPQHF.

V is TRBV5-4 and J is TRBJ2-3; 7 bases fit TRBD2. V lost 6 bases, J lost 0 bases, and 7 bases stayed unmatched. CDR1 and CDR2 (germline): SGHNT, YYREEE (reference sequence). This CDR3 is 15 amino acids long. The CDR3 DNA is TGTGCCAGCAACCCTAGCGGCCGGAGCACAGATACGCAGTATTTT. It translates to CASNPSGRSTDTQYF.

The rearrangement links TRBV10-3 to TRBJ1-5; unclear D gene. With 10 bases removed from V and 3 bases from J, the gap between germline ends came to 10 bases. This CDR3 is built from 12 residues. The V gene's germline CDR1 is ENHRY and CDR2 SYGVKD. CDR3 sequence reads: CATRANNQPQHF. CDR3 DNA: TGTGCCACTAGAGCAAACAATCAGCCCCAGCATTTT.

The chain recombines TRBV19 with TRBJ2-6, with 12 positions matching TRBD1. The length of the CDR3 is 18 residues. Per the germline V gene, CDR1 is LNHDA and CDR2 is SQIVND (reference sequence). V lost 7 bases, J lost 2 bases, and 9 bases stayed unmatched. CDR3 in amino acids: CASNYRDRGRTGANVLTF. The CDR3 nucleotides read TGTGCCAGTAATTACCGGGACAGGGGGCGGACTGGGGCCAACGTCCTGACTTTC. The whole variable domain, filled in from reference TRBV19 and TRBJ2-6, reads DGGITQSPKYLFRKEGQNVTLSCEQNLNHDAMYWYRQDPGQGLRLIYYSQIVNDFQKGDIAEGYSVSREKKESFPLTVTSAQKNPTAFYLCASNYRDRGRTGANVLTFGAGSRLTVL.

The rearrangement uses TRBV28 and TRBJ2-7; TRBD1 matches at 10 bases. Losses at the gene ends were 5 bases for V and 0 bases for J; bases not matched to a gene: 4. CDR1 is MDHEN and CDR2 is SYDVKM in the germline V gene. The CDR3 sequence is 15 residues long. This chain's CDR3 is CASSLRTGGSYEQYF. In DNA, the CDR3 is TGTGCCAGCAGTCTTCGGACAGGGGGCTCCTACGAGCAGTACTTC. Together with reference TRBV28 and TRBJ2-7, the CDR3 gives the full variable domain: DVKVTQSSRYLVKRTGEKVFLECVQDMDHENMFWYRQDPGLGLRLIYFSYDVKMKEKGDIPEGYSVSREKKERFSLILESASTNQTSMYLCASSLRTGGSYEQYFGPGTRLTVT.

This chain connects TRBV19 to TRBJ2-2; 7 bases line up with TRBD1. Germline V gives CDR1 LNHDA, CDR2 SQIVND (reference sequence). The CDR3 covers 16 residues. J lost 4 bases, V lost 1 base, and 6 bases had no gene match. CDR3 amino acids: CASSIVRGQFTGELFF. For the CDR3, the DNA is TGTGCCAGTAGTATAGTAAGGGGGCAGTTCACCGGGGAGCTGTTTTTT.

The chain links TRBV28 to TRBJ2-3; possibly TRBD2 for D (5 bases). This CDR3 has 15 residues. Germline V CDR1 and CDR2: MDHEN, SYDVKM. Trimming cost V 2 bases and J 0 bases, with 9 bases left between them. The CDR3, as DNA: TGTGCCAGCAGTTTACTTGGCGGGAGCACAGATACGCAGTATTTT. This encodes CASSLLGGSTDTQYF.

The chain has TRBV2 and TRBJ1-1, with D unresolved. Trimming cost V 1 base and J 10 bases, with 7 bases left between them. Per germline, CDR1 SNHLY and CDR2 FYNNEI. This CDR3 spans 11 amino acids. The chain's CDR3 is CASSEGVGAFF. The CDR3 DNA is TGTGCCAGCAGTGAAGGGGTGGGAGCTTTCTTT.

The chain is built from TRBV20-1 and TRBJ1-3; D gene unclear. Per germline, CDR1 DFQATT and CDR2 SNEGSKA (reference sequence). V was pared by 3 bases and J by 4 bases, with 4 bases between. There are 11 residues in the CDR3. CDR3 loop: CSASEGNTIYF. As DNA, the CDR3 is TGCAGTGCTAGTGAGGGAAACACCATATATTTT.